The source of this TCR beta chain is a study of T-cell reconstitution after alpha-beta-depleted transplantation in children. Overall study findings and caveats: TCRbeta diversity was high at day 60 in some patients (a result of surviving recipient T cells and thymic progenitors). T cells produced anew were the main source of T-cell counts and diversity one year after transplant. The study reportedly traced alpha-beta T cells about two months after transplant to several hundred expanded graft clones.

Unique molecular identifiers tagged the TCRbeta library. TCRdb processed the PCR reads anew with MiXCR; each CDR3 protein has one entry. Altogether around 490,000 distinct CDR3 sequences are present, over 10% being singletons, with the ten largest covering approximately 14%. About this clonotype: Its antigen is currently unknown.

This CDR3 is 13 amino acids long. Trimming shortened V by 7 bases and J by 6 bases, and 13 bases separated the two germline ends. Germline V gene data show CDR1 as MDHEN and CDR2 as SYDVKM. The source is a female patient under 10 years old who had a stem cell transplant for aplastic anemia, so the T cells may come from the graft donor. V usage is TRBV28 and J usage is TRBJ2-1, with D hard to call. Specimen: PBMCs, mostly from graft donor cells, collected 180 days after TCRalphabeta/CD19-depleted stem cell transplant. In DNA, the CDR3 is TGTGCCAGCAACGATCCCGCCAGCAATGAGCAGTTCTTC. As protein: CASNDPASNEQFF.